The 25 T cell receptor beta chains presented below share a single source sample, sequenced in a study of T cell repertoires in cytomegalovirus infection. TCRdb used MiXCR to reprocess the reads, holding one entry per CDR3 protein. Counted here are approximately 500,000 distinct CDR3 sequences, approximately 15% occurring once; the ten biggest clones make up roughly 25%. The sequenced sample was CD8+ T cells from PBMCs. All receptors derive from a human donor in good health (CMV status not recorded). Some clones in this sample may be carry-over from other donors' samples.

This clonotype was counted many times. The CDR3 nucleotides read TGCGCCAGCAGCCAGGAAGACAGGGGCGGTCAGCCCCAGCATTTT. This gives the protein CASSQEDRGGQPQHF. The V call is TRBV4-1, the J call TRBJ1-5; 8 bases are a match to TRBD1. V was pared by 3 bases and J by 6 bases, with 7 bases of the junction left unmatched. CDR1 is MGHRA, CDR2 YSYEKL, per germline. This CDR3 spans 15 amino acids.

This clonotype was found many times. This chain links TRBV7-9 with TRBJ2-7; D perhaps matches TRBD1 (5 bases). The CDR3 runs 13 residues. Germline V gives CDR1 SEHNR, CDR2 FQNEAQ (reference sequence). V lost 5 bases and J lost 0, with 8 bases in between. The CDR3 DNA sequence: TGTGCCAGCAGCACGACAGCCTCCTACGAGCAGTACTTC. Residues: CASSTTASYEQYF.

This clonotype turned up a few times. The V gene is TRBV7-9, the J gene TRBJ2-7; D is undetermined. CDR3 length equals 14 residues. Looked up from germline, CDR1 is SEHNR and CDR2 is FQNEAQ (reference sequence). V was shortened by 4 bases and J by 5 bases, with 15 bases between the two germline ends. DNA of the CDR3: TGTGCCAGCAGCTGCGACCCGAATGGCGACGAGCAGTACTTC. This codes for CASSCDPNGDEQYF.

This clonotype was counted between two and nine times. The CDR3 region has the DNA TGTGCCAGCAGCGTAGGCGGAGGCGGCGAGACCCAGTACTTC. It translates to CASSVGGGGETQYF. This chain links TRBV9 with TRBJ2-5, with D possibly matching TRBD2 (5 bases). The CDR3 consists of 14 residues. Germline loops: CDR1 SGDLS, CDR2 YYNGEE. The V end lost 0 bases, the J end lost 5 bases, and 11 bases lay between the germline ends.

The chain joins TRBV9 to TRBJ2-3, with 7 nucleotides matching TRBD1. The CDR3 consists of 16 residues. V dropped 3 bases and J dropped 4; count of bases not matched to a gene: 11. Germline CDR1 reads SGDLS; CDR2 reads YYNGEE. The CDR3 region is CASSEKRRQGPDTQYF. The CDR3, as DNA: TGTGCCAGCAGCGAGAAGCGTAGACAGGGTCCAGATACGCAGTATTTT.

This clonotype was counted only a few times. The J gene is TRBJ2-1, the V gene TRBV4-1; D may be TRBD1 (5 bases). There are 13 residues in the CDR3. Trimming left V 4 bases short and J 11 bases short, with 15 bases between. The germline V gene encodes CDR1 MGHRA and CDR2 YSYEKL. The CDR3 sequence is CASSLVQESKQFF. DNA of the CDR3: TGCGCCAGCAGCCTCGTACAGGAGAGTAAGCAGTTCTTC.

This clonotype was recorded many times. The V call is TRBV7-9, the J call TRBJ2-7, with 9 bases lining up with TRBD2. V gave up 8 bases and J gave up 3 bases; unmatched junction bases: 14. Germline CDR1 and CDR2: SEHNR and FQNEAQ (reference sequence). The CDR3 covers 16 residues. The CDR3 DNA is TGTGCCAGCCTACTCAGGACTAGCGACAATCTCTACGAGCAGTACTTC. Its protein is CASLLRTSDNLYEQYF.

This clonotype was seen just once. This CDR3 is CASSVRDGGFASPLHF. CDR3 bases: TGTGCCAGCAGCGTCCGGGACGGCGGGTTCGCTTCACCCCTCCACTTT. The chain recombines TRBV9 with TRBJ1-6, with D possibly matching TRBD1 (5 bases). The CDR3 length is 16 residues. V was clipped by 2 bases and J by 9 bases, with 18 bases between them. Germline V CDR1 and CDR2: SGDLS, YYNGEE.

The chain has TRBV20-1 and TRBJ2-1; possible D gene TRBD2, 5 bases. Trimming cost V 7 bases and J 0 bases, with 10 bases left between them. The CDR3 length is 13 residues. CDR1 and CDR2 (germline): DFQATT, SNEGSKA (reference sequence). The CDR3, as DNA: TGCAGTGAGGAGGAGAGCTCCTACAATGAGCAGTTCTTC. Amino acids: CSEEESSYNEQFF.

Ten or more counts support this clonotype. The junction differs from germline at one of its ends, possibly a read error. The chain recombines TRBV7-9 with TRBJ2-3; weak D call: TRBD2 (6 bases). CDR1 is SEHNR, CDR2 FQNEAQ, per germline (reference sequence). The CDR3 totals 8 residues. The CDR3 DNA sequence: TGTGCCACGGGAGATTTGGATTTT. The encoded protein is CATGDLDF.

This chain connects TRBV7-4 to TRBJ1-2; D is undetermined. V was clipped by 6 bases and J by 4 bases, with 12 bases between them. Germline CDR1 and CDR2: SGHVT and SQSDAQ. The CDR3 runs 13 residues. The CDR3 here is CASSIVGSYGYTF. The CDR3 nucleotides read TGTGCCAGCAGTATAGTGGGATCCTATGGCTACACCTTC.

V usage is TRBV5-5 and J usage is TRBJ2-3; TRBD2 might be the D (5 bases). The CDR3 totals 15 residues. The V gene lost 2 bases and the J gene lost 1 base, with 11 bases spanning the gap. Per germline, CDR1 SGHKS and CDR2 YYEKEE (reference sequence). This chain's CDR3 is CASSFILRGTDTQYF. The CDR3 nucleotides are TGTGCCAGCAGCTTCATCCTGAGGGGCACAGATACGCAGTATTTT.

The table lists this clonotype with many counts. The V gene is TRBV2, the J gene TRBJ2-1; TRBD2 agrees at 7 bases. From germline, CDR1 is SNHLY and CDR2 FYNNEI. This CDR3 has 15 amino acids. V shed 1 base, J shed 4 bases, and the junction held 4 bases outside the gene matches. The CDR3 nucleotides are TGTGCCAGCAGTGAAGGAAGCGGGGTTTACAATGAGCAGTTCTTC. Its protein product is CASSEGSGVYNEQFF.

This clonotype was picked up a small number of times. The chain links TRBV7-3 to TRBJ2-1; 9 nucleotides match TRBD2. Per the germline V gene, CDR1 is SGHTA and CDR2 is FQGTGA. CDR3 length: 14 residues. V lost 5 bases, J lost 6 bases, and 5 bases stayed unmatched. The CDR3 DNA reads as TGTGCCAGCAGCCGAGCGGGGGGCCGCAATGAGCAGTTCTTC. Amino acids: CASSRAGGRNEQFF.

This clonotype was observed many times. The chain carries TRBV7-9 and TRBJ1-2; D not resolved. The CDR3 is made up of 13 amino acids. Germline V gene sequence: CDR1 SEHNR, CDR2 FQNEAQ (reference sequence). The germline V and J ends were trimmed by 1 base and 7 bases, with 10 bases remaining between them. This CDR3 reads CASSLVESAGYTF. In DNA form, the CDR3 reads TGTGCCAGCAGCTTAGTAGAATCGGCTGGCTACACCTTC.

This clonotype was picked up one time. One base away lies a much larger clone, so this may be a sequencing read error. Since the CDR3 does not end with the conserved phenylalanine or tryptophan, this likely comes from a read error. Because the CDR3's place on the DNA is in doubt, the DNA is left out and the CDR3 is given as listed by TCRdb. The chain employs TRBV6-5 and TRBJ2-1; the DNA was not compared with TRBD2, the D call given in the table. The germline V gene encodes CDR1 MNHEY and CDR2 SVGAGI. The CDR3 sequence runs 13 residues, both termini included. CDR3 amino acids: CASSYSTEAEGFL.

For this clonotype: This may be a read error, as it is one base from a much larger clone. The chain recombines TRBV12-3 or TRBV12-4 with TRBJ2-5; maybe TRBD1 (5 bases). This CDR3 comprises 12 residues. The V end was cut by 10 bases, the J end by 1 base, with 10 bases between. The CDR3 loop is CATQGSQETQYF. CDR3 DNA sequence: TGTGCCACCCAGGGCAGCCAAGAGACCCAGTACTTC.

This clonotype was counted at least ten times. In DNA, the CDR3 is TGTGCCAGCAGTATGACAGGGGGCGACTACGAGCAGTACTTC. It yields the protein CASSMTGGDYEQYF. The chain uses TRBV6-1 and TRBJ2-7; 10 bases match TRBD1. The junction had 4 bases not matched to a gene; V was cut back by 5 bases and J by 3 bases. Germline CDR1 MNHNS, CDR2 SASEGT. The CDR3 loop spans 14 amino acids.

The V call is TRBV4-1, the J call TRBJ2-1; 13 bases fit TRBD2. There are 16 residues in the CDR3. CDR1 and CDR2 from the germline V gene are MGHRA and YSYEKL. J gave up 9 bases and V 3 bases, and 8 bases lay outside the gene matches. In nucleotides, the CDR3 is TGCGCCAGCAGCCAGGGGGGGACTAGCGGGACGGGTGAGCAGTTCTTC. Protein: CASSQGGTSGTGEQFF.

This clonotype was detected a few times. In DNA, the CDR3 is TGTGCCAGCAGCGTAGGAGGGGGTGAGCAGTTCTTC. This translates into CASSVGGGEQFF. This rearrangement joins TRBV9 to TRBJ2-1, with a possible D match to TRBD1 (6 bases). CDR1 and CDR2 (germline): SGDLS, YYNGEE. The CDR3 has 12 amino acids. V lost 0 bases, J lost 9 bases, and 7 bases lay in between.

This clonotype has a handful of counts. The chain couples TRBV14 to TRBJ1-2, with no clear D. Trimming removed 4 bases at V and 0 bases at J, with 21 bases between. The CDR3 loop spans 18 amino acids. Germline CDR1 SGHDN, CDR2 FVKESK. Here the CDR3 DNA reads TGTGCCAGCAGCCTGCTACACCGAGGGAACCCCGCTAACTATGGCTACACCTTC. Translated, it gives CASSLLHRGNPANYGYTF.

About this clonotype: At one boundary the junction diverges from the germline segment, which might be a read error. The chain uses TRBV2 and TRBJ1-5; tentative D call: TRBD1 (5 bases). The CDR3 runs 15 residues. Germline V gene sequence: CDR1 SNHLY, CDR2 FYNNEI. The CDR3 region has the DNA TGTGCCAGCAGGCCGGGACTTAATTCCAATCAGCCCCAGGATTTT. As protein: CASRPGLNSNQPQDF. Variable domain in full (rest from reference TRBV2 and TRBJ1-5): EPEVTQTPSHQVTQMGQEVILRCVPISNHLYFYWYRQILGQKVEFLVSFYNNEISEKSEIFDDQFSVERPDGSNFTLKIRSTKLEDSAMYFCASRPGLNSNQPQDFGDGTRLSIL.

This clonotype was found a few times. The rearrangement uses TRBV10-3 and TRBJ1-2; TRBD1 aligns across 7 bases. V was clipped by 5 bases and J by 6 bases; unmatched bases: 6. The V gene's germline CDR1 is ENHRY and CDR2 SYGVKD. The CDR3 is 13 amino acids. CDR3 in DNA: TGTGCCATCAGTCACGACAGGGTGGATGGCTACACCTTC. Protein sequence: CAISHDRVDGYTF.

The chain carries TRBV27 and TRBJ2-3, with a tentative D call TRBD1 (5 bases). Germline V gives CDR1 MNHEY, CDR2 SMNVEV (reference sequence). V gave up 6 bases and J gave up 7 bases, with 11 bases separating them. CDR3 length equals 12 residues. The CDR3 DNA is TGTGCCAGCAGGCAAGGGGTAAATACGCAGTATTTT. Translating it yields CASRQGVNTQYF.

This clonotype was counted only a few times. The genes are TRBV20-1 and TRBJ2-7, with D maybe TRBD1 (6 bases). Deletions cut 5 bases from V and 1 base from J, with 15 bases between. Germline-derived CDR1 and CDR2 are DFQATT and SNEGSKA (reference sequence). The CDR3 is 14 amino acids. Written as DNA, the CDR3 is TGCAGTGCTCCCACTCGACAGGTATCCTACGAGCAGTACTTC. It is translated as CSAPTRQVSYEQYF.